This T cell receptor (beta chain) appears in the sequencing data of a study of OX40 agonist ivuxolimab in advanced cancers. The germline CDR1 and CDR2 sequences are MNHEY and SVGAGI. The CDR3 consists of 15 residues. Trimming left V 2 bases short and J 2 bases short, with 9 bases between. In regard to this clone: Its antigen is undetermined.

Clones were sequenced by immunoSEQ multiplex PCR, and TCRdb holds only the in-frame ones, with some missing. There are about 83,000 clones in the sample; around four fifths occur only once, and 1.5% to 2% lies in the top ten. Study findings and constraints: Dosing at 0.1 to 3.0 mg/kg was accompanied by clonal expansion of CD4+ and CD8+ blood T cells by week 6.

This sequence was found in an adult with an advanced solid tumor such as melanoma, head and neck, liver or kidney cancer. The V gene is TRBV6-5, the J gene TRBJ2-2; D is uncertain. The material was CD4+ or CD8+ T cells sorted from blood, obtained in a trial of the OX40 agonist ivuxolimab. The DNA for the CDR3 is TGTGCCAGCAGTTACAACAGAGTCAACACCGGGGAGCTGTTTTTT. Its translation is CASSYNRVNTGELFF.